This T cell receptor (beta chain) appears in the sequencing data of a study of beta chain features in type 1 diabetes. Study results and limitations: Moderate but significant shortening of TCRB CDR3s was recorded in all four CD4+ subsets from Type 1 diabetes patients.

The table lists this clone with a few counts. Antigen unknown. Every isolated RNA sample was fully reverse transcribed, so sequencing captured expressed TCRB transcripts. The table came from immunoSEQ multiplex PCR; TCRdb's copy has only in-frame clones and leaves some out. The sample has about 160,000 clones; about 9% are singletons. Germline assignment: CDR1 SGHTA and CDR2 FQGNSA. V lost 6 bases and J 4 bases, leaving 15 bases between the germline ends. The CDR3 extends over 15 amino acids. The source material was central memory CD4+ T cells from blood. The TCR was taken from a woman between 18 and 30 years old with type 1 diabetes. The gene calls are TRBV7-2 and TRBJ1-4; weak D call: TRBD1 (5 bases). In DNA, the CDR3 is TGTGCCAGCAGTCGGAGGGGCTTTGGTAATGAAAAACTGTTTTTT. Amino acid sequence: CASSRRGFGNEKLFF. Using reference TRBV7-2 and TRBJ1-4 for the parts outside the CDR3, the full variable domain is GAGVSQSPSNKVTEKGKDVELRCDPISGHTALYWYRQSLGQGLEFLIYFQGNSAPDKSGLPSDRFSAERTGGSVSTLTIQRTQQEDSAVYLCASSRRGFGNEKLFFGSGTQLSVL.